There are many counts of the clone carrying this TCR beta chain. What it binds is not known. The data were obtained in a study of neurological immune-mediated disorders. TCRdb analysed the 5' RACE reads with MiXCR anew, one entry per CDR3 protein. The sample records about 45,000 distinct CDR3 sequences, approximately 13% being singletons. Study conclusions and caveats: None of the CDR3 amino acid sequences in expanded clones turned up in more than one subject, which points to private repertoires in all groups.

Time point here: longitudinal time-point 3. Material: PBMCs. This sequence originates from a man aged 30-40 years in good health.

The CDR3 sequence is CASMGLYF. The CDR3 DNA sequence: TGCGCCAGCATGGGTCTATATTTT. V usage is TRBV5-1 and J usage is TRBJ1-3; no definite D call. The germline V gene has CDR1 SGHRS and CDR2 YFSETQ. The CDR3 contains 8 residues. Deletions cut 6 bases from V and 14 bases from J, with 6 bases between.